This T cell receptor beta chain was found in a study of blood T cell repertoires in COVID-19. Study-wide context: Donors in the United States, Italy and Spain gave samples during acute or convalescent COVID-19.

Germline CDR1 reads SGHDT; CDR2 reads YYEEEE. The CDR3 is made up of 15 amino acids. V lost 4 bases and J lost 7, with 15 bases in between. The Seattle site enrolled patients during active infection and followed them longitudinally. Sequenced by immunoSEQ multiplex PCR; TCRdb stores in-frame clones only, minus some. This sample yields fewer than 350,000 clones, of which 80% to 95% are seen a single time; 6.5% to 8% belongs to the top ten. The chain uses TRBV5-6 and TRBJ1-6; D not certain. The TCR sequence derives from a woman younger than 45 with COVID-19, enrolled during active disease. Sequenced: peripheral blood. For the CDR3, the DNA is TGTGCCAGCAGCATGGTAGGCTGGGCAAATTCACCCCTCCACTTT. Protein product: CASSMVGWANSPLHF.